This is a list of T cell receptor beta chains from one sample in a study of cytomegalovirus exposure and HLA in healthy donors. Only in-frame clones appear in the TCRdb table, and some are missing; sequencing was by immunoSEQ multiplex PCR. The table lists more than 85,000 clones, more than 60% of them singletons. The sample taken for sequencing was PBMCs. These receptors were obtained from a male donor in good health and CMV-seronegative. Both conserved end residues are part of each CDR3. The D gene is left open where the match is weak. Size values are once, few and many counts, or a class for expanded clones, and some rows have none.

TRBV7-6	TRBJ2-5	NA	once	CASRRQDPAAETQYF	TGTGCCAGCAGACGACAGGACCCTGCGGCAGAGACCCAGTACTTC
TRBV19	TRBJ2-7	TRBD2	NA	CASSVLASGRSGEQYF	TGTGCCAGTAGTGTATTGGCTAGCGGGAGATCCGGCGAGCAGTACTTC
TRBV18	TRBJ1-2	NA	NA	CASSLTRTVTNSGYTF	TGTGCCAGCTCCCTAACTAGGACAGTGACAAATAGTGGCTACACCTTC
TRBV7-9	TRBJ2-1	NA	few	CASSLVRLWQRSSYNEQFF	TGTGCCAGCAGCTTAGTGCGGCTCTGGCAGCGGAGCTCCTACAATGAGCAGTTCTTC
TRBV7-2	TRBJ2-2	TRBD2	NA	CASSLVAGGTGELFF	TGTGCCAGCAGCTTAGTAGCGGGAGGGACCGGGGAGCTGTTTTTT
TRBV29-1	TRBJ1-1	NA	NA	CSVAGALPRGTEAFF	TGCAGCGTTGCCGGCGCCCTACCCCGCGGCACTGAAGCTTTCTTT
TRBV25-1	TRBJ1-1	NA	NA	CASSVTGMNTEAFF	TGTGCCAGCAGTGTAACAGGGATGAACACTGAAGCTTTCTTT
TRBV5-1	TRBJ1-2	NA	NA	CASSLDRPKQGYTF	TGCGCCAGCAGCTTGGACAGACCTAAACAGGGCTACACCTTC
TRBV28	TRBJ2-1	NA	NA	CASSADPGLRFYNEQFF	TGTGCCAGCAGTGCCGACCCGGGACTCCGTTTCTACAATGAGCAGTTCTTC
TRBV5-1	TRBJ1-1	NA	NA	CASSLNPGSGEAFF	TGCGCCAGCAGCTTAAATCCAGGGTCCGGTGAAGCTTTCTTT
TRBV9	TRBJ2-3	TRBD1	NA	CASSTRQGASTDTQYF	TGTGCCAGCAGCACTCGACAGGGGGCAAGCACAGATACGCAGTATTTT
TRBV11-3	TRBJ2-1	TRBD2	once	CASSLGLAGANEQFF	TGTGCCAGCAGCTTAGGGCTAGCGGGAGCGAATGAGCAGTTCTTC
TRBV19	TRBJ2-2	TRBD1	once	CATRENPGQGPGELFF	TGTGCCACCCGAGAAAATCCGGGACAGGGGCCCGGGGAGCTGTTTTTT
TRBV27	TRBJ1-2	NA	NA	CASSLSVQGPNYGYTF	TGTGCCAGCAGTTTATCGGTGCAGGGGCCTAACTATGGCTACACCTTC
TRBV27	TRBJ2-2	TRBD2	once	CASRQGLARNTGELFF	TGTGCCAGCAGACAAGGACTAGCCAGGAACACCGGGGAGCTGTTTTTT
TRBV7-9	TRBJ2-3	NA	once	CASSSSRGMRTDTQYF	TGTGCCAGCAGCTCCTCAAGGGGAATGCGCACAGATACGCAGTATTTT
TRBV11-3	TRBJ2-1	TRBD2	NA	CASSLTSGSTDEQFF	TGTGCCAGCAGCTTAACTAGCGGGAGTACCGATGAGCAGTTCTTC
TRBV6-1	TRBJ1-4	TRBD1	NA	CASTTGTGYYLLFF	TGTGCCAGCACTACCGGGACAGGGTACTATTTACTGTTTTTT
TRBV11-2	TRBJ2-5	NA	NA	CASSLATGDDQETQYF	TGTGCCAGCAGCTTAGCGACAGGAGACGACCAAGAGACCCAGTACTTC
TRBV5-5	TRBJ2-7	TRBD1	NA	CASSLESGQGFYEQYF	TGTGCCAGCAGCTTGGAGTCGGGACAGGGGTTCTACGAGCAGTACTTC
TRBV5-1	TRBJ2-5	TRBD1	NA	CASSLGQGLETQYF	TGCGCCAGCAGCTTGGGACAGGGGTTGGAGACCCAGTACTTC
TRBV27	TRBJ2-1	NA	NA	CASSPLVRLNEQFF	TGTGCCAGCAGTCCACTAGTAAGGCTCAATGAGCAGTTCTTC
TRBV5-1	TRBJ2-7	TRBD2	NA	CASSPVSGRVSEQYF	TGCGCCAGCAGCCCAGTTAGCGGGAGGGTCTCCGAGCAGTACTTC
TRBV19	TRBJ2-3	TRBD2	NA	CASAPKGLAGGTSTDTQYF	TGTGCCAGCGCCCCGAAGGGACTAGCGGGAGGAACTAGCACAGATACGCAGTATTTT
TRBV27	TRBJ2-7	TRBD1	NA	CASRSRDSLLYEQYF	TGTGCCAGCAGAAGCCGGGACAGTCTCTTGTACGAGCAGTACTTC
TRBV6-5	TRBJ2-3	NA	NA	CASKRSTSTDTQYF	TGTGCCAGCAAGCGGTCTACTAGCACAGATACGCAGTATTTT
TRBV30	TRBJ2-3	TRBD2	NA	CAWIPIAGVRLLSTDTQYF	TGTGCCTGGATCCCGATAGCGGGAGTTAGGTTATTGAGTACAGATACGCAGTATTTT
TRBV4-3	TRBJ2-7	TRBD2	NA	CASSPGLAGAYEQYF	TGCGCCAGCAGCCCCGGACTAGCGGGGGCCTACGAGCAGTACTTC
TRBV4-1	TRBJ2-1	TRBD2	NA	CASSPPTGGYNEQFF	TGCGCCAGCAGCCCACCCACGGGGGGTTACAATGAGCAGTTCTTC
TRBV6-5	TRBJ2-7	NA	NA	CASSWDTSYEQYF	TGTGCCAGCAGTTGGGACACTTCCTACGAGCAGTACTTC
TRBV7-9	TRBJ1-1	NA	NA	CASSLVTGGNTEAFF	TGTGCCAGCAGCTTAGTCACCGGGGGGAACACTGAAGCTTTCTTT
TRBV16	TRBJ1-5	NA	NA	CASSQSRGSNQPQHF	TGTGCCAGCAGCCAATCTAGGGGGAGCAATCAGCCCCAGCATTTT
TRBV6-6	TRBJ1-1	NA	NA	CASSHVAGWGTEAFF	TGTGCCAGCAGTCATGTTGCAGGGTGGGGTACTGAAGCTTTCTTT
TRBV18	TRBJ2-3	NA	once	CASSPLLGTGTDTQYF	TGTGCCAGCTCACCATTGCTAGGTACGGGCACAGATACGCAGTATTTT
TRBV29-1	TRBJ1-1	NA	NA	CSVGQTLNTEAFF	TGCAGCGTCGGACAGACACTGAACACTGAAGCTTTCTTT
TRBV7-2	TRBJ1-3	NA	NA	CASSRMGAGSGNTIYF	TGTGCCAGCAGCCGTATGGGGGCAGGTTCTGGAAACACCATATATTTT
TRBV4-1	TRBJ2-3	TRBD2	NA	CASSQGAGAGDTQYF	TGCGCCAGCAGCCAAGGTGCGGGAGCGGGAGATACGCAGTATTTT